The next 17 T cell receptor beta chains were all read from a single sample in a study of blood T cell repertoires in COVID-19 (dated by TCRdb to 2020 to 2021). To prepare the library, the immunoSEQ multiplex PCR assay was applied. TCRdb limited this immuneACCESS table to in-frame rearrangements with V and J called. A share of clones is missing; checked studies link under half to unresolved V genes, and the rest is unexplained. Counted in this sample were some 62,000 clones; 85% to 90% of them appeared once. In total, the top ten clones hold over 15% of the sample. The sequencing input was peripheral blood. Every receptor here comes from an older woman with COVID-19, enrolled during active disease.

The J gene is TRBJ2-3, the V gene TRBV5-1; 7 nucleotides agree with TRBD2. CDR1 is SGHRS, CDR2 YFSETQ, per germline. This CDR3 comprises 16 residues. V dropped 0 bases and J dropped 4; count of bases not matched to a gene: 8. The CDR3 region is CASSLARGVRADTQYF. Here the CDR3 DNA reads TGCGCCAGCAGCTTGGCCCGGGGGGTAAGGGCAGATACGCAGTATTTT.

The CDR3 region is CASRWRMGEGQPQHF. The CDR3 coding sequence is TGTGCCAGCAGATGGCGGATGGGAGAGGGTCAGCCCCAGCATTTT. This rearrangement joins TRBV27 to TRBJ1-5; D gene uncertain. The CDR3 length is 15 residues. Germline CDR1 reads MNHEY; CDR2 reads SMNVEV (reference sequence). V dropped 6 bases and J dropped 6 bases, with 18 bases sitting between them.

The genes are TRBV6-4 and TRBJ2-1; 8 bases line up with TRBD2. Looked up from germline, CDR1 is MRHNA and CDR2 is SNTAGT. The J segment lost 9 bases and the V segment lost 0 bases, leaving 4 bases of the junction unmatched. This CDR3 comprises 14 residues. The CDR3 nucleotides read TGTGCCAGCAGTGACTCCAGCGGGAGTCGTGAGCAGTTCTTC. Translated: CASSDSSGSREQFF.

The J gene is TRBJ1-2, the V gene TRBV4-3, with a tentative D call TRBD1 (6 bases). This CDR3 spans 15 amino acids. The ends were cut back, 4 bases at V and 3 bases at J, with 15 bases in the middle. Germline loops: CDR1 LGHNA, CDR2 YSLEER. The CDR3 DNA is TGCGCCAGCAGCCCCCACACGGACAGTGACTATGGCTACACCTTC. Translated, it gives CASSPHTDSDYGYTF.

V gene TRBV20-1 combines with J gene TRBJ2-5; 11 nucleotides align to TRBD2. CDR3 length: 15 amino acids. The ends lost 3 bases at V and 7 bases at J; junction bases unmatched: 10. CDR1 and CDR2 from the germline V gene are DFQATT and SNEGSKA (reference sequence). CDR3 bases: TGCAGTGCTAGTCCCGGACTAGCGGGTGTGGGGACCCAGTACTTC. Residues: CSASPGLAGVGTQYF.

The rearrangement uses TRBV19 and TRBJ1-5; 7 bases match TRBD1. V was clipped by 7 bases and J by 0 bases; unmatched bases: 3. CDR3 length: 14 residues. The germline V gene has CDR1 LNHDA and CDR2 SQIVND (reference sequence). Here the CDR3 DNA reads TGTGCCAGTACACGACAGGGTAGCAATCAGCCCCAGCATTTT. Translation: CASTRQGSNQPQHF.

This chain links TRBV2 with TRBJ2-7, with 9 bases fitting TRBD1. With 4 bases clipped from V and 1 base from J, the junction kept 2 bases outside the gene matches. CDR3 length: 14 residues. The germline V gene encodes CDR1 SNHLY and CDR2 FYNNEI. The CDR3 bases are TGTGCCAGCAGTGCCGGGACAGGGTCCTACGAGCAGTACTTC. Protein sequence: CASSAGTGSYEQYF.

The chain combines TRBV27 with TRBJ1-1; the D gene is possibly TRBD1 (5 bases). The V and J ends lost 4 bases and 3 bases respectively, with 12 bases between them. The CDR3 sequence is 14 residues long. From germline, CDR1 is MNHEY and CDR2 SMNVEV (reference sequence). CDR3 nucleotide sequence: TGTGCCAGCAGTTCGTACGGAGGGGACACTGAAGCTTTCTTT. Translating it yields CASSSYGGDTEAFF.

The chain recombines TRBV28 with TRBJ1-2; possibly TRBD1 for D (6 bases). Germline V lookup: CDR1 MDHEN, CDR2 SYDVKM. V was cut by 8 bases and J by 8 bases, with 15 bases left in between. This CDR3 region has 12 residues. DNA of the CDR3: TGTGCCAGCTACCCAGGGGTGGGAGGCTACACCTTC. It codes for CASYPGVGGYTF.

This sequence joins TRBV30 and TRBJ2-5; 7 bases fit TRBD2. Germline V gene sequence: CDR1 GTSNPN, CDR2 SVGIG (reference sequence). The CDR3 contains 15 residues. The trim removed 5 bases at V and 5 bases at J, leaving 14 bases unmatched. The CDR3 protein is CAWCPLKAGRETQYF. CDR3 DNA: TGTGCCTGGTGCCCCCTTAAAGCGGGGAGGGAGACCCAGTACTTC.

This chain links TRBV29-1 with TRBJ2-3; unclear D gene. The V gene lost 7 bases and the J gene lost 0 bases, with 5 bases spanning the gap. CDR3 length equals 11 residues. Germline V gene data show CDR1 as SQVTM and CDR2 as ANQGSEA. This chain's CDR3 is CSASSTDTQYF. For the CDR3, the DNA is TGCAGCGCCTCTAGCACAGATACGCAGTATTTT.

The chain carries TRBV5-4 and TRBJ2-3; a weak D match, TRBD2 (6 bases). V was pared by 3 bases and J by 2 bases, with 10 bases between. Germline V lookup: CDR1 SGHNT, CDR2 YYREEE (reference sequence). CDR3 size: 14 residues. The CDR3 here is CASSWGGPTDTQYF. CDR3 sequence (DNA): TGTGCCAGCAGCTGGGGAGGCCCCACAGATACGCAGTATTTT.

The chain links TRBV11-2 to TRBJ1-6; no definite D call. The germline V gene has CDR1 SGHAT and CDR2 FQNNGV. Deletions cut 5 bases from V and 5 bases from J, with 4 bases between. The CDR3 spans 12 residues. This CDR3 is CASSINNSPLHF. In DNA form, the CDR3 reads TGTGCCAGCAGCATCAATAATTCACCCCTCCACTTT.

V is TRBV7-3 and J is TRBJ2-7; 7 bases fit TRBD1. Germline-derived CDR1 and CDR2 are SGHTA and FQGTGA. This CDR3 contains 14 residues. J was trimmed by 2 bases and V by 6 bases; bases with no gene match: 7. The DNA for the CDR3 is TGTGCCAGCAGTCCGACAGGGAAGGCCTACGAGCAGTACTTC. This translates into CASSPTGKAYEQYF.

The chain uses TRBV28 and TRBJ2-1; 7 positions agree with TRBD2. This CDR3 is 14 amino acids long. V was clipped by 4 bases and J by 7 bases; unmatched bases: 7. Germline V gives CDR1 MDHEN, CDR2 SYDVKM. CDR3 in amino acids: CASSSRGLGNEQFF. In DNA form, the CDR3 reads TGTGCCAGCAGTTCTCGCGGACTAGGGAATGAGCAGTTCTTC.

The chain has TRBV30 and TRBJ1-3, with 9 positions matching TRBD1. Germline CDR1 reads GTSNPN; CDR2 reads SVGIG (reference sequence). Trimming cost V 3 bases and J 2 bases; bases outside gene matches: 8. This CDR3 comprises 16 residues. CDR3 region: CAWSPWTGAPGNTIYF. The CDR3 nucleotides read TGTGCCTGGAGCCCATGGACAGGGGCCCCTGGAAACACCATATATTTT.

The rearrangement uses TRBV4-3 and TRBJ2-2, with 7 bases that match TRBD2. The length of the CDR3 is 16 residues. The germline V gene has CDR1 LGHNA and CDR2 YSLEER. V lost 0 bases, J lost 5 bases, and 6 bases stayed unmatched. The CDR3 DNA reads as TGCGCCAGCAGCCAAGATGGAGCGGGATTGACCGGGGAGCTGTTTTTT. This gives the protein CASSQDGAGLTGELFF.